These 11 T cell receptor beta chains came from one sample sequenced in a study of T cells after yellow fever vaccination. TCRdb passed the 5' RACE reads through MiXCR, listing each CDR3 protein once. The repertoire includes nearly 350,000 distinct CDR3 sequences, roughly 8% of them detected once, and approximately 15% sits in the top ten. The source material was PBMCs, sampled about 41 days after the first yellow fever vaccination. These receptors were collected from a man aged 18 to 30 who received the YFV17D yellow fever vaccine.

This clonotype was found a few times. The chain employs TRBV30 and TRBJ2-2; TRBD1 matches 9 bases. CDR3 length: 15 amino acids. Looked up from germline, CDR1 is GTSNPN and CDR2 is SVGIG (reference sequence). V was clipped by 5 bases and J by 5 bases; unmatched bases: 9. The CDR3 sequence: CAWYPGTGRTGELFF. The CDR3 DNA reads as TGTGCCTGGTATCCCGGGACAGGGCGTACCGGGGAGCTGTTTTTT.

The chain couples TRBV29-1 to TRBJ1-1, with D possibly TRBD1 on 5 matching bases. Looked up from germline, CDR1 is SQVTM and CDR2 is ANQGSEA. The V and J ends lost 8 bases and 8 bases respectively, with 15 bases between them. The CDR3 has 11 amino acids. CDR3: CSLYSGAEAFF. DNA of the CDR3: TGCAGCCTATACTCCGGGGCAGAAGCTTTCTTT.

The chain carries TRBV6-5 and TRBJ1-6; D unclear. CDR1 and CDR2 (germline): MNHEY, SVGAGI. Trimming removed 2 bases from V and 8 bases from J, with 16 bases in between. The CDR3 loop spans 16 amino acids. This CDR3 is CASSYAPNGWDSPLHF. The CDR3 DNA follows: TGTGCCAGCAGTTACGCTCCCAACGGATGGGATTCACCCCTCCACTTT.

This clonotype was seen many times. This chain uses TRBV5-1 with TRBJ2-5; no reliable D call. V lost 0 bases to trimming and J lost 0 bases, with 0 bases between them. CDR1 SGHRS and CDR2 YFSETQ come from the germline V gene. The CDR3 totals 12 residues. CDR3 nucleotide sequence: TGCGCCAGCAGCTTGGACCAAGAGACCCAGTACTTC. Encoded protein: CASSLDQETQYF.

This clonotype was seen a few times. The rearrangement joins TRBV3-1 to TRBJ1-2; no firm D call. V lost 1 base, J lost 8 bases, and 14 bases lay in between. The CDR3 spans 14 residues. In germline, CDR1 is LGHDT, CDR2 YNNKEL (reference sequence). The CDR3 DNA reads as TGTGCCAGCAGCCAAGGGAGGGCCTGGGAGGGCTACACCTTC. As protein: CASSQGRAWEGYTF.

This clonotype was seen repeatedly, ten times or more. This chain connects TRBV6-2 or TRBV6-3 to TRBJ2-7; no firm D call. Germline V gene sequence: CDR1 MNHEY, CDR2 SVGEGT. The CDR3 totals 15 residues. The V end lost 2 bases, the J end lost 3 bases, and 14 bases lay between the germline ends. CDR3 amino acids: CASSYGSRLGYEQYV. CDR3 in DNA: TGTGCCAGCAGTTACGGTTCTCGACTGGGCTACGAGCAGTACGTC.

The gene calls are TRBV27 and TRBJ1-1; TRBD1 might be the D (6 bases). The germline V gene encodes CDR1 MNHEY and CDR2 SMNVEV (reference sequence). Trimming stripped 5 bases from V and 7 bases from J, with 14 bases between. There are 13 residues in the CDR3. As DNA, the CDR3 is TGTGCCAGCAGTCTAGAGGGGGTGAGTGAAGCTTTCTTT. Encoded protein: CASSLEGVSEAFF.

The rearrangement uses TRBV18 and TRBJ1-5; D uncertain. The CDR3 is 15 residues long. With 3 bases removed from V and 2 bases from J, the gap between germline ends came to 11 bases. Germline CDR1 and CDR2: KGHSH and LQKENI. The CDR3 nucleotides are TGTGCCAGCTCACCCTCGACGGTGGGCAATCAGCCCCAGCATTTT. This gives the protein CASSPSTVGNQPQHF.

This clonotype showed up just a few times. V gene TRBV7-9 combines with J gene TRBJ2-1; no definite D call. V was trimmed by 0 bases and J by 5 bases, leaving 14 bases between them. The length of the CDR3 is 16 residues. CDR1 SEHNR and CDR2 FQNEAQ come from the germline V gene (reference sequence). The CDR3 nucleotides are TGTGCCAGCAGCTTAGCGCACTGGCAGGTTAACAATGAGCAGTTCTTC. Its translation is CASSLAHWQVNNEQFF.

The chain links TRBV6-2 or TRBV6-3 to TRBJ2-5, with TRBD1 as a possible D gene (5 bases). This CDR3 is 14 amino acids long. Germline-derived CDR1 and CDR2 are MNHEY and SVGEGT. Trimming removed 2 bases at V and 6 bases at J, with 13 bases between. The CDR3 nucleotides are TGTGCCAGCAGTTACCGCCAGGGAAGGAAGACCCAGTACTTC. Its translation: CASSYRQGRKTQYF.

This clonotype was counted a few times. CDR3 sequence reads: CASSYALAGGRGSTDTQYF. The CDR3 DNA reads TGTGCCAGCAGTTACGCACTAGCGGGGGGTAGAGGATCCACAGATACGCAGTATTTT. The chain carries TRBV6-5 and TRBJ2-3; TRBD2 matches at 12 bases. The V segment lost 2 bases and the J segment 2 bases; nucleotides outside the gene matches: 11. CDR1 MNHEY and CDR2 SVGAGI come from the germline V gene. The CDR3 is made up of 19 amino acids.